The sequence of this T cell receptor (beta chain) was determined in a study of blood T cells in healthy people across ages. Primed by a sample-barcoded 5' primer and a J-beta primer mix, a second PCR proceeded for 7 to 11 cycles. One entry per CDR3 protein, called by TCRdb with MiXCR from the 5' RACE reads. The data contain 890,000 or so distinct CDR3 sequences, 62% of them singletons. Every donor gave around 10 milliliters of peripheral blood. Points from the study as a whole: There were more naive CD4+ cells and higher diversity in long-lived donors than in aged donors. The unknown donor CMV status may have confounded expanded clonotype changes. Older age coincided with a roughly linear decline in TCR beta diversity per million T cells.

A word on this clonotype: What it binds is unknown.

The CDR3 has 17 residues. V lost 4 bases to trimming and J lost 5 bases; unmatched junction nucleotides: 9. Germline lookup yields CDR1 SGHAT and CDR2 FQNNGV. The chain has TRBV11-2 and TRBJ2-3; 13 bases line up with TRBD2. Sequencing was done on a sample of blood. The sequence was collected from a man aged 25 to 40 in good health. The CDR3 nucleotides are TGTGCCAGCAGCTCGACTAGCGGGGGGCCCAATTTAGATACGCAGTATTTT. As protein: CASSSTSGGPNLDTQYF.